This T cell receptor (beta chain) was sequenced during a study of CD8+ T cells in alopecia areata. Study-wide background: At a dose of 5 to 10 mg twice daily, oral tofacitinib was given to treated patients. Findings of the study overall: A large proportion of expanded lesional clones were detected persisting in scalp and blood during tofacitinib. The presence of one nonresponder keeps the tie between baseline CD8+ expansion and response uncertain.

In this sample, this clone turned up once. The antigen is undetermined. Trimming removed 3 bases at V and 0 bases at J, with 14 bases between. The CDR3 runs 16 residues. In germline, CDR1 is SEHNR, CDR2 FQNEAQ (reference sequence). As to treatment: oral pan-JAK inhibitor, 5-10 mg twice daily. Extraction of RNA preceded its reverse transcription into cDNA, which served as the sequencing template. Measured with immunoSEQ multiplex PCR; TCRdb has only the in-frame clones, and not every one. This sample has more than 150,000 clones, with around 51% found just once. The specimen comprised CD8+ T cells sorted from blood, sampled at week 52, from a patient treated with tofacitinib. This clonotype originated in a human donor with alopecia areata. The chain carries TRBV7-9 and TRBJ1-2, with D possibly matching TRBD1 (5 bases). CDR3 loop: CASSFGDRVTNYGYTF. In DNA, the CDR3 is TGTGCCAGCAGCTTCGGGGACCGAGTGACTAACTATGGCTACACCTTC.